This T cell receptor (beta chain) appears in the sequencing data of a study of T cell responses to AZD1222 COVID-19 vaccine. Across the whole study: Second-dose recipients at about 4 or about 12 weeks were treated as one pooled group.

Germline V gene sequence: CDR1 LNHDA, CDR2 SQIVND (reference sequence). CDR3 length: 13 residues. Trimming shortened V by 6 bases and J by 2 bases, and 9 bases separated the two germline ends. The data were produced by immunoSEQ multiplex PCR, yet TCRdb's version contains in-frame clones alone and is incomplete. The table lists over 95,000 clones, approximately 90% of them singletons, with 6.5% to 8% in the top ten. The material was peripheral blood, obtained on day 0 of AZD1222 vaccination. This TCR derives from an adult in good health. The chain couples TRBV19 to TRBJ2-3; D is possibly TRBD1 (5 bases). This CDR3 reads CASSPDNTDTQYF. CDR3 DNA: TGTGCCAGTAGCCCGGACAACACAGATACGCAGTATTTT.